Sequencing of this T cell receptor (beta chain) was carried out in a study of a mutant IDH1 vaccine in newly diagnosed glioma. Looking at the study overall: The patients received vaccinations eight times, in weeks 1, 3, 5, 7, 11, 15, 19 and 23.

Stated time point: week 11, during vaccination. In every dose of vaccine, 300 ug of mutant IDH1 20-mer peptide was given alongside topical imiquimod. New WHO grade 3 or 4 astrocytomas that were IDH1-mutant and ATRX-lost had been found in donors. This clone was recorded once. Its specificity is unknown. Germline V gives CDR1 MNHEY, CDR2 SVGAGI. CDR3 length equals 12 residues. With V trimmed by 6 bases and J by 7 bases, 5 bases remained unmatched. Method: immunoSEQ multiplex PCR; TCRdb's copy keeps in-frame clones and lacks some. Of around 53,000 clones listed, roughly 90% are singletons. The sequenced sample was PBMCs, obtained from a glioma patient whose treatment included an IDH1 peptide vaccine. The chain joins TRBV6-5 to TRBJ2-5; 7 bases match TRBD2. The TCR was taken from a man between 45 and 60 years old with glioma. DNA of the CDR3: TGTGCCAGCAGGGCCTCGGGGGGGACCCAGTACTTC. This codes for CASRASGGTQYF.